This TCR beta chain was retrieved from a study of OX40 agonist ivuxolimab in advanced cancers. Some clones are missing from TCRdb's copy, which holds only in-frame ones; the method was immunoSEQ multiplex PCR. The table records tens of thousands of clones, 65% to 85% of them present only once. The CDR3 has 16 amino acids. Trimming shortened V by 4 bases and J by 0 bases, and 13 bases separated the two germline ends. Germline lookup yields CDR1 SGHTA and CDR2 FQGNSA. Concerning this clone: Its antigen is undetermined.

General study points: Relative to CD4+, CD8+ T cells held more expanded clones on average. Certain nonresponders additionally had low normalized T-cell clonal expansion.

This sequence originates from an adult with an advanced solid tumor such as melanoma, head and neck, liver or kidney cancer. This chain uses TRBV7-2 with TRBJ2-1, with D unclear. The material was CD4+ or CD8+ T cells sorted from blood, obtained in a trial of the OX40 agonist ivuxolimab. Written as DNA, the CDR3 is TGTGCCAGCAGCTCCTTAGGCGGAAGCTCCTACAATGAGCAGTTCTTC. The encoded protein is CASSSLGGSSYNEQFF.